This T cell receptor (beta chain) appears in the sequencing data of a study of vaccination and CD4 T cells after COVID-19. Study-level background: Six males and four females, two of them Hispanic, were enrolled as convalescents. Between diagnosis and the drawing of post-COVID samples lay a median roughly 91 days (range 35 to 161). Post-vaccine sampling followed dose two by a median 72 days (range 14 to 241).

CDR1 is LNHDA and CDR2 is SQIVND in the germline V gene (reference sequence). V lost 10 bases to trimming and J lost 4 bases; unmatched junction nucleotides: 8. The CDR3 sequence is 13 residues long. For this clonotype: Its specificity is not known.

The treatment is: roughly ten-day PBMC culture with coronavirus spike peptide pools or control peptides (ViraFEST assay). With the Oncomine TCR Beta short-read assay, DNA from cultured CD4+ T cells was sequenced. TCRdb fed the PCR reads into MiXCR, producing one record per CDR3 protein. Here the sample spans 15,000 to 20,000 distinct CDR3 sequences, around 49% being singletons. Sequencing was carried out using CD4+ T cells from blood, cultured in vitro. The origin of this receptor is a human donor who had recovered from COVID-19. The V call is TRBV19, the J call TRBJ1-2; 8 bases are a match to TRBD1. CDR3 sequence: CATRTGTPYGYTF. The CDR3 DNA sequence: TGTGCCACCAGGACAGGGACACCCTATGGCTACACCTTC.